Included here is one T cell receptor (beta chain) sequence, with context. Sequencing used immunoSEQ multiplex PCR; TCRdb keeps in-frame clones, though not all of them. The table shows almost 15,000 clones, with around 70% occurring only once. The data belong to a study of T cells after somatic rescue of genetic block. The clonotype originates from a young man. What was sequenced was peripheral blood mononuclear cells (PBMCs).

CDR3 nucleotide sequence: TGTGCCAGCCCCCACGGGTTCTACGAGCAGTACTTC. Its translation: CASPHGFYEQYF. The chain links TRBV6-5 to TRBJ2-5; D ambiguous. The closer fit of TRBJ2-7 to the DNA end suggests the J call may be wrong. Germline CDR1 MNHEY, CDR2 SVGAGI. This CDR3 comprises 12 residues.